This is a list of T cell receptor beta chains from one sample in a study of graft-versus-host responses after intestinal transplantation. Antigens of these TCRs are unknown. TCRdb's copy holds only in-frame clones and misses some; the assay was immunoSEQ multiplex PCR. The sample lists around 87,000 clones, roughly 90% occurring once. Sample: unstimulated CD8+ T cells sorted from spleen or lymph node cells, taken before transplant. The receptor source for this set is a human donor who was the organ donor for an intestinal transplant. Both conserved end residues are part of each CDR3. Clone size appears in some rows only: once, few, many, or a class for an expanded clone.

clone_size | j_call | v_call | cdr3_aa
NA | TRBJ2-1 | TRBV4-3 | CASSQDSGGTFGEQFF
NA | TRBJ1-5 | TRBV4-3 | CASSQGGGSNQPQHF
NA | NA | TRBV7-9 | CASSRGTYEQYF
NA | TRBJ2-7 | TRBV27 | CASGLAGPYEQYF
NA | TRBJ2-7 | TRBV27 | CASSPGTGISEQYF
NA | TRBJ2-7 | TRBV4-1 | CASSFSAGRVDEQYF
NA | TRBJ1-6 | TRBV27 | CASSLNRASPLHF
NA | TRBJ2-3 | TRBV6-4 | CASSRTSTSTDTQYF
NA | TRBJ2-7 | TRBV9 | CASSVEDNRYEQYF
NA | TRBJ1-6 | TRBV4-2 | CASSRPGTAISPLHF
NA | TRBJ1-1 | TRBV19 | CASSMSAGASTEAFF
NA | TRBJ1-5 | TRBV2 | CASSGPGQGGYSNQPQHF
NA | TRBJ2-2 | TRBV29-1 | CSAIGGNTGELFF
NA | TRBJ2-7 | TRBV19 | CASSWGTGINEQYF
NA | TRBJ1-4 | TRBV28 | CASRPNRNLEKLFF
NA | TRBJ2-1 | TRBV29-1 | CSVEVRGRGPFYNEQFF
NA | TRBJ1-1 | TRBV2 | CASSEWATEAFF
NA | TRBJ2-3 | TRBV6-4 | CASSPQTALTFTDTQYF
NA | TRBJ1-4 | TRBV29-1 | CSVSSGVTNEKLFF
few | TRBJ2-2 | TRBV19 | CASSGTSGGELFF
NA | TRBJ1-2 | TRBV7-2 | CASSLGLGPNYGYTF
NA | TRBJ2-7 | TRBV7-8 | CASSGLYEQYF
NA | TRBJ2-3 | TRBV7-3 | CASRLAGSNTQYF
NA | TRBJ1-5 | TRBV19 | CASSMGGGQPQHF
NA | TRBJ1-2 | TRBV21-1 | CASRRGTGDYGYTF
NA | TRBJ1-2 | TRBV7-9 | CASSAQPDREAYGYTF
few | TRBJ1-3 | TRBV7-2 | CASSLGSSGNTIYF
once | TRBJ2-1 | TRBV7-9 | CASSLEGARFEQFF
NA | TRBJ1-2 | TRBV19 | CASRRGDRHGYTF
few | TRBJ2-3 | TRBV9 | CASSPRTGRTDTQYF
NA | TRBJ2-7 | TRBV10-2 | CASEFSPGYEQYF
NA | TRBJ1-1 | TRBV27 | CASSLSARVTEAFF
NA | TRBJ2-1 | TRBV4-1 | CASSQRTGGWEQFF
NA | TRBJ2-7 | TRBV30 | CAWSVGEPYEQYF
NA | TRBJ2-1 | TRBV28 | CASSTTGGGNEQFF
NA | NA | TRBV4-1 | CASSQNRGSYEQYF
NA | TRBJ1-4 | TRBV27 | CASSPIGEKLFF
NA | TRBJ2-4 | TRBV13 | CASSYQTGGAKNIQYF
NA | TRBJ2-6 | TRBV4-3 | CASSPLTTGANVLTF
NA | TRBJ2-5 | TRBV28 | CASSFSGGKTQYF
NA | TRBJ2-3 | TRBV7-9 | CASSLASSGDPDTQYF
NA | NA | TRBV7-9 | CASSYQTGTGVEQYF
NA | TRBJ1-2 | TRBV7-9 | CASSNHVEKGYTF
NA | TRBJ1-1 | TRBV12-5 | CASGLAVGGTGLKNTEAFF
NA | TRBJ2-5 | TRBV13 | CASRNSGGVDETQYF
NA | TRBJ1-2 | TRBV6-1 | CASSEGGGDGYTF
NA | TRBJ2-1 | TRBV19 | CASSMWGPNEQFF
NA | TRBJ2-7 | TRBV7-9 | CASSLGAEGPSYEQYF
NA | TRBJ2-7 | TRBV6-1 | CASSERPAGAPFPYEQYF
NA | TRBJ2-2 | TRBV4-1 | CASSHMAVPNTGELFF
NA | TRBJ2-1 | TRBV28 | CASSLVLGSSYNEQFF
NA | TRBJ1-2 | TRBV28 | CASSDPGQGMENGYTF
NA | TRBJ1-2 | TRBV18 | CASSPLGLYGYTF
NA | TRBJ1-5 | TRBV12-5 | CASGRQGNQPQHF
NA | TRBJ2-5 | TRBV29-1 | CSGKGGTQETQYF
once | TRBJ2-7 | TRBV4-2 | CASSQDVLLGQGSYEQYF
NA | TRBJ1-1 | TRBV19 | CASSTLRQADNTEAFF
NA | TRBJ1-2 | TRBV6-5 | CASSEGVVGYTF
NA | TRBJ1-1 | TRBV7-3 | CASSLTGNTEAFF
NA | TRBJ2-1 | TRBV9 | CASSVVTGGRNEQFF